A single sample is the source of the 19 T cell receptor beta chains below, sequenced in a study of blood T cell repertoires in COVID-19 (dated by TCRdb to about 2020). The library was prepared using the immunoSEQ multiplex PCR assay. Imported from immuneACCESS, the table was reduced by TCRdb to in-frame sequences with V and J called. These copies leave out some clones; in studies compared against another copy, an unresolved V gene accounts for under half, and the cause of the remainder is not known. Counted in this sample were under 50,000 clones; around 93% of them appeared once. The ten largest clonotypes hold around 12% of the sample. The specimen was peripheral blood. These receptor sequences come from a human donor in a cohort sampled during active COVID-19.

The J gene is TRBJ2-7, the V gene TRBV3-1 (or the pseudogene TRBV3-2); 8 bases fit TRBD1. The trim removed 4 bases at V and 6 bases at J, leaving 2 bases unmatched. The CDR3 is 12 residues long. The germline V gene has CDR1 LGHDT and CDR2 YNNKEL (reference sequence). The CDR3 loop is CASSRTGFEQYF. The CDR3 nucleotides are TGTGCCAGCAGCCGGACAGGGTTCGAGCAGTACTTC.

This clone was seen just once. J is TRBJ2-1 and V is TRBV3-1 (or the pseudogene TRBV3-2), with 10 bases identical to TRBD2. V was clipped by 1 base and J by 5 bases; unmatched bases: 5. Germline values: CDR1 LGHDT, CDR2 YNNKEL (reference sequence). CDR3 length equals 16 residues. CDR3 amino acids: CASSQGAGGGDNEQFF. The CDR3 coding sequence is TGTGCCAGCAGCCAAGGAGCGGGAGGGGGAGACAATGAGCAGTTCTTC.

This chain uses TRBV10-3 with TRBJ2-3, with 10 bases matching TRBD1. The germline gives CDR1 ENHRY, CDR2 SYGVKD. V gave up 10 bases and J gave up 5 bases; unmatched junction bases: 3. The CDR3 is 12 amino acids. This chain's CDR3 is CATGQGGDTQYF. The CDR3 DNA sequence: TGTGCCACAGGACAGGGGGGAGATACGCAGTATTTT.

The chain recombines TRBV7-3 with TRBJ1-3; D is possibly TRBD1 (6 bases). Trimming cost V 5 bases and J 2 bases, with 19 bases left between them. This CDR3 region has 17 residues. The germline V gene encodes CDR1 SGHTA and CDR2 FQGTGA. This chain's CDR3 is CASSPDARDIAGNTIYF. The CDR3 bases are TGTGCCAGCAGCCCGGACGCAAGGGACATAGCTGGAAACACCATATATTTT.

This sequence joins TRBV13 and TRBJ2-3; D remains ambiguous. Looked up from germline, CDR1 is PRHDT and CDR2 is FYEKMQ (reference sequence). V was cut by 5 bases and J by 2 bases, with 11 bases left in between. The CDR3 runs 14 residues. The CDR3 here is CASSPSVSTDTQYF. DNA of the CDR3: TGTGCCAGCAGCCCCTCGGTGTCCACAGATACGCAGTATTTT.

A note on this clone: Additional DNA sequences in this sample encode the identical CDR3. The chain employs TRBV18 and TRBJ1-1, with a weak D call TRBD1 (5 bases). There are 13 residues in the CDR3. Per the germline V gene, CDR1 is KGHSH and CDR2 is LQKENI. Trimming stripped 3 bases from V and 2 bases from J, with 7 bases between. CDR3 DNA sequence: TGTGCCAGCTCACCTCAGGGAAACACTGAAGCTTTCTTT. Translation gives CASSPQGNTEAFF.

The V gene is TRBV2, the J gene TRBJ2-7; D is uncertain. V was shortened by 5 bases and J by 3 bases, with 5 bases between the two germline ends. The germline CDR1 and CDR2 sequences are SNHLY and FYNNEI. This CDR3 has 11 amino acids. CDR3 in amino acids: CASSRSYEQYF. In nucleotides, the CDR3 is TGTGCCAGCAGTAGGAGCTACGAGCAGTACTTC.

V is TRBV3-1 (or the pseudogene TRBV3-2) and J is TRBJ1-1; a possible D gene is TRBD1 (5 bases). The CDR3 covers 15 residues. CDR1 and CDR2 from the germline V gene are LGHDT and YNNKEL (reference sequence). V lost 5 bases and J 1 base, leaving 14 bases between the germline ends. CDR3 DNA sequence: TGTGCCAGCAGCGGATGGGGGGACGGGAACACTGAAGCTTTCTTT. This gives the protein CASSGWGDGNTEAFF.

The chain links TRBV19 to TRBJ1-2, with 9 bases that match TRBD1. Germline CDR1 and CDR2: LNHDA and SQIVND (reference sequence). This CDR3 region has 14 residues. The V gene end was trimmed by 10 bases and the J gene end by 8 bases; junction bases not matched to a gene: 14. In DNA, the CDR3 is TGTGCCACCAAAGGGACAGGGAAGGTTGGGGGCTACACCTTC. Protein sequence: CATKGTGKVGGYTF.

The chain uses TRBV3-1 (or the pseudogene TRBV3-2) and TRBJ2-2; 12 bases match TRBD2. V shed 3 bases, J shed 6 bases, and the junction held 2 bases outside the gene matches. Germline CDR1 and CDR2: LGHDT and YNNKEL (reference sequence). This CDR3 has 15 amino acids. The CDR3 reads CASSHSSGRAGELFF. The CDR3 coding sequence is TGTGCCAGCAGCCACTCTAGCGGGAGGGCCGGGGAGCTGTTTTTT.

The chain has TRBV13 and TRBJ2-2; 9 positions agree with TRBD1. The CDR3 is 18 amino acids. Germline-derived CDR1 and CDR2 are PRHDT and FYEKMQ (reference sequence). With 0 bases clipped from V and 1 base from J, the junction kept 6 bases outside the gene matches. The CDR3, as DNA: TGTGCCAGCAGCTTAGGATGGGGGACAGGGAGGAACACCGGGGAGCTGTTTTTT. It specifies CASSLGWGTGRNTGELFF.

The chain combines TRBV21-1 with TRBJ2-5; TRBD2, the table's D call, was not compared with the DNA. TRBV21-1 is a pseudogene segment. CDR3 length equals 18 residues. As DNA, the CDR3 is TGTGCCAGCAGCACAACTCCGGGACTAGTCTCCTACCAAGAGACCCAGTACTTC. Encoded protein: CASSTTPGLVSYQETQYF.

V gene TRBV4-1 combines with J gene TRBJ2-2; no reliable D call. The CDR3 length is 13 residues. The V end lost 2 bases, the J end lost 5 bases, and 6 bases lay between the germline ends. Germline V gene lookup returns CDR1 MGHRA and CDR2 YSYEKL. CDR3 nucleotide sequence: TGCGCCAGCAGCCAAACCCAGACCGGGGAGCTGTTTTTT. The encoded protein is CASSQTQTGELFF.

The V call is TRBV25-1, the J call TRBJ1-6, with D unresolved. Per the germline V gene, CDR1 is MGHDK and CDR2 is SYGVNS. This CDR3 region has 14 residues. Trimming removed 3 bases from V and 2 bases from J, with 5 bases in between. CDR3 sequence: CASSEGAYNSPLHF. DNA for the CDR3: TGTGCCAGCAGTGAGGGAGCCTATAATTCACCCCTCCACTTT. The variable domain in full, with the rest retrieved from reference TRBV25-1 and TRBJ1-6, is EADIYQTPRYLVIGTGKKITLECSQTMGHDKMYWYQQDPGMELHLIHYSYGVNSTEKGDLSSESTVSRIRTEHFPLTLESARPSHTSQYLCASSEGAYNSPLHFGNGTRLTVT.

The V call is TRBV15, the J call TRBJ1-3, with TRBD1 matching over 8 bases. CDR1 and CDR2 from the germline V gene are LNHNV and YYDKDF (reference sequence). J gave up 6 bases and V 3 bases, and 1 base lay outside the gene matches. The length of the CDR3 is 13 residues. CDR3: CATSRDRANTIYF. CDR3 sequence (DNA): TGTGCCACCAGCAGGGACAGGGCAAACACCATATATTTT.

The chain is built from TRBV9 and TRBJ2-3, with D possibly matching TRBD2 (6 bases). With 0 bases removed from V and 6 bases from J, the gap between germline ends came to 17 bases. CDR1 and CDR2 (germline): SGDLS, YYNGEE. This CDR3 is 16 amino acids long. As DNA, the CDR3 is TGTGCCAGCAGCGTAGATGGCAGTCTAGCGTTCGATACGCAGTATTTT. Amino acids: CASSVDGSLAFDTQYF. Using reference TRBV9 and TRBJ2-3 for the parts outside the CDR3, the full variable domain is DSGVTQTPKHLITATGQRVTLRCSPRSGDLSVYWYQQSLDQGLQFLIQYYNGEERAKGNILERFSAQQFPDLHSELNLSSLELGDSALYFCASSVDGSLAFDTQYFGPGTRLTVL.

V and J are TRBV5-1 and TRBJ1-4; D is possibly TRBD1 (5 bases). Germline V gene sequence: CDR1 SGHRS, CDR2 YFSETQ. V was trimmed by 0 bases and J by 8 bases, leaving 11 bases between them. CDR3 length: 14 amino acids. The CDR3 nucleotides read TGCGCCAGCAGCTTGGGGACAAGTATAGAAAAACTGTTTTTT. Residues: CASSLGTSIEKLFF.

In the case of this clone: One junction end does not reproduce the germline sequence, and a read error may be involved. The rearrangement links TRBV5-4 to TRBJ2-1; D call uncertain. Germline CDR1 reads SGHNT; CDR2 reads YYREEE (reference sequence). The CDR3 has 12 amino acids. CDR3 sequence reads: CASSLDVVERFF. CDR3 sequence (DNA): TGTGCCAGCAGCTTGGATGTCGTCGAGCGGTTCTTC.

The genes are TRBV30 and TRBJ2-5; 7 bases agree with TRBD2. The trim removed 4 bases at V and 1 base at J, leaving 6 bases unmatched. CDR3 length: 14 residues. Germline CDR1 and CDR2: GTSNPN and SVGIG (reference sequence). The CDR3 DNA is TGTGCCTGGAACCGAGCGGGGTTCCAAGAGACCCAGTACTTC. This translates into CAWNRAGFQETQYF.